One and the same sample provided the 23 T cell receptor beta chains below, sequenced in a study of T cells in pancreatic ductal adenocarcinoma (dated by TCRdb to between 2016 and 2019). The library was built by means of the immunoSEQ multiplex PCR assay. The immuneACCESS repertoire file appears here via TCRdb, limited to in-frame rearrangements. These files lack a portion of the clones; in checked studies, under half of the deficit traces to unresolved V genes, and the cause of the others is not known. Across this sample there are more than 85,000 clones, with nearly 95% seen only once. The leading ten clones occupy roughly 3% of the sample. The pancreatic ductal adenocarcinoma patients who were selected had gone through surgery without receiving any neoadjuvant therapy. Specimen: PBMCs. The receptors shown here come from a human donor with pancreatic ductal adenocarcinoma.

The V and J genes are TRBV29-1 and TRBJ2-7; maybe TRBD1 (6 bases). The V end lost 5 bases, the J end lost 2 bases, and 16 bases lay between the germline ends. The CDR3 is 14 amino acids. The germline V gene has CDR1 SQVTM and CDR2 ANQGSEA. Written as DNA, the CDR3 is TGCAGCGTTCAGAACAGGGTTGGGGCCTACGAGCAGTACTTC. It yields the protein CSVQNRVGAYEQYF.

The rearrangement joins TRBV7-6 to TRBJ2-7; 9 bases map to TRBD1. V gave up 4 bases and J gave up 7 bases; unmatched junction bases: 8. The CDR3 sequence is 14 residues long. Germline loops: CDR1 SGHVS, CDR2 FNYEAQ. As DNA, the CDR3 is TGTGCCAGCAGCTCCACGGGACAGGGTATTGAGCAGTACTTC. Translated: CASSSTGQGIEQYF.

The chain joins TRBV15 to TRBJ2-3; TRBD1 agrees at 10 bases. The germline gives CDR1 LNHNV, CDR2 YYDKDF (reference sequence). This CDR3 has 14 amino acids. Trimming took 3 bases from V and 4 from J; bases not matched to a gene: 1. This CDR3 reads CATSRDRGADTQYF. The CDR3 DNA follows: TGTGCCACCAGCAGGGACAGGGGGGCAGATACGCAGTATTTT.

This clone was found a few times. This chain joins TRBV7-9 and TRBJ2-3, with TRBD2 matching 7 bases. The CDR3 covers 12 residues. Per the germline V gene, CDR1 is SEHNR and CDR2 is FQNEAQ (reference sequence). V lost 6 bases to trimming and J lost 8 bases; unmatched junction nucleotides: 5. The CDR3 DNA is TGTGCCAGCAGTTTCTTAGCGGGTACGCAGTATTTT. It specifies CASSFLAGTQYF.

The chain uses TRBV28 and TRBJ2-7; 7 nucleotides align to TRBD1. Germline V gene lookup returns CDR1 MDHEN and CDR2 SYDVKM. J gave up 2 bases and V 5 bases, and 9 bases lay outside the gene matches. The CDR3 length is 15 residues. In DNA form, the CDR3 reads TGTGCCAGCAGTACCAAGGGGGCCCCGCCCTACGAGCAGTACTTC. Residues: CASSTKGAPPYEQYF.

The rearrangement links TRBV7-6 to TRBJ1-1; 8 nucleotides align to TRBD1. The junction had 4 bases not matched to a gene; V was cut back by 7 bases and J by 3 bases. The CDR3 spans 13 residues. CDR1 and CDR2 (germline): SGHVS, FNYEAQ. The CDR3 bases are TGTGCCAGCACCTTGGACAGGGACACTGAAGCTTTCTTT. Amino acid sequence: CASTLDRDTEAFF. The full variable domain, its missing parts supplied by reference TRBV7-6 and TRBJ1-1, is GAGVSQSPRYKVTKRGQDVALRCDPISGHVSLYWYRQALGQGPEFLTYFNYEAQQDKSGLPNDRFSAERPEGSISTLTIQRTEQRDSAMYRCASTLDRDTEAFFGQGTRLTVV.

V gene TRBV7-8 combines with J gene TRBJ2-2; D uncertain. Trimming shortened V by 4 bases and J by 7 bases, and 10 bases separated the two germline ends. CDR3 length equals 13 residues. CDR1 and CDR2 from the germline V gene are SGHVS and FQNEAQ. The CDR3 DNA reads TGTGCCAGCAGCTGTTGCGTTGGCGGGGAGCTGTTTTTT. As protein: CASSCCVGGELFF.

The chain combines TRBV9 with TRBJ2-7; 11 nucleotides match TRBD2. The CDR3 contains 15 residues. Germline lookup yields CDR1 SGDLS and CDR2 YYNGEE. V shed 4 bases and J 0 bases; nucleotides not matched to a gene: 3. The CDR3 DNA reads as TGTGCCAGCAGCCAAACTAGCGGGAGCTCCTACGAGCAGTACTTC. Translation gives CASSQTSGSSYEQYF.

V gene TRBV5-1 combines with J gene TRBJ2-7; 7 positions agree with TRBD1. J lost 0 bases, V lost 3 bases, and 6 bases had no gene match. CDR3 length equals 15 residues. From germline, CDR1 is SGHRS and CDR2 YFSETQ. CDR3 amino acids: CASSSRGLFSYEQYF. CDR3 sequence (DNA): TGCGCCAGCAGCTCGAGGGGGCTATTCTCCTACGAGCAGTACTTC.

This rearrangement joins TRBV27 to TRBJ2-3; 7 nucleotides align to TRBD2. With V trimmed by 3 bases and J by 3 bases, 6 bases remained unmatched. This CDR3 is built from 15 residues. Germline-derived CDR1 and CDR2 are MNHEY and SMNVEV (reference sequence). CDR3 sequence: CASSFVRGSTDTQYF. The CDR3 DNA reads as TGTGCCAGCAGTTTTGTCCGCGGGAGTACAGATACGCAGTATTTT.

V gene TRBV9 combines with J gene TRBJ2-5; the match to TRBD1 covers 8 bases. The CDR3 covers 14 residues. Losses at the gene ends were 4 bases for V and 5 bases for J; bases not matched to a gene: 7. The germline gives CDR1 SGDLS, CDR2 YYNGEE. The CDR3 DNA reads TGTGCCAGCAGCCCCCGGACAGGGACCGAGACCCAGTACTTC. Its translation: CASSPRTGTETQYF.

This clone has only one observation. The chain has TRBV4-2 and TRBJ2-2; possibly TRBD2 for D (5 bases). V was cut by 9 bases and J by 7 bases, with 12 bases left in between. This CDR3 contains 12 residues. In germline, CDR1 is LGHNA, CDR2 YNFKEQ. CDR3 residues: CASGLGSGELFF. Here the CDR3 DNA reads TGTGCCAGTGGACTGGGGAGCGGGGAGCTGTTTTTT.

The chain combines TRBV7-2 with TRBJ2-1, with TRBD2 identical over 7 bases. The ends lost 5 bases at V and 4 bases at J; junction bases unmatched: 14. There are 17 residues in the CDR3. The V gene's germline CDR1 is SGHTA and CDR2 FQGNSA. The CDR3 coding sequence is TGTGCCAGCAGCCCTAGCAGAGTTCACGGGGGGTACAATGAGCAGTTCTTC. Encoded protein: CASSPSRVHGGYNEQFF.

The rearrangement joins TRBV6-1 to TRBJ2-1, with 7 positions matching TRBD2. CDR1 and CDR2 from the germline V gene are MNHNS and SASEGT. With V trimmed by 1 base and J by 7 bases, 7 bases remained unmatched. The CDR3 has 15 amino acids. CDR3 bases: TGTGCCAGCAGTGAAGAGGGTAGCGGGTGGAATGAGCAGTTCTTC. The encoded protein is CASSEEGSGWNEQFF.

DNA for the CDR3: TGTGCCACCGGAAGGGCAGGGACCTACAATGAGCAGTTCTTC. This codes for CATGRAGTYNEQFF. This sequence joins TRBV15 and TRBJ2-1; D may be TRBD1 (5 bases). Trimming took off 8 bases at V and 2 bases at J, with 13 bases between the two ends. From germline, CDR1 is LNHNV and CDR2 YYDKDF (reference sequence). The CDR3 contains 14 residues.

CDR3 amino acids: CASRRLAGISYNEQFF. The CDR3 region has the DNA TGTGCCAGTAGAAGACTAGCGGGGATCTCCTACAATGAGCAGTTCTTC. V usage is TRBV19 and J usage is TRBJ2-1; 11 nucleotides line up with TRBD2. Germline V gene data show CDR1 as LNHDA and CDR2 as SQIVND (reference sequence). With 6 bases clipped from V and 0 bases from J, the junction kept 4 bases outside the gene matches. The CDR3 sequence is 16 residues long.

V is TRBV28 and J is TRBJ2-5, with 10 bases that match TRBD2. V lost 5 bases to trimming and J lost 5 bases; unmatched junction nucleotides: 8. Germline CDR1 MDHEN, CDR2 SYDVKM. CDR3 length: 15 amino acids. The CDR3 loop reads CASSGLAGVFETQYF. The DNA for the CDR3 is TGTGCCAGCAGTGGTCTAGCGGGAGTTTTTGAGACCCAGTACTTC.

The chain has TRBV15 and TRBJ1-3; D is undetermined. The germline CDR1 and CDR2 sequences are LNHNV and YYDKDF (reference sequence). V dropped 0 bases and J dropped 0 bases, with 9 bases sitting between them. This CDR3 comprises 16 residues. CDR3 loop: CATSRDLSSSGNTIYF. The CDR3 bases are TGTGCCACCAGCAGAGATCTTAGCTCCTCTGGAAACACCATATATTTT.

The CDR3 region is CASSLEGTGDYEQYF. In nucleotides, the CDR3 is TGTGCCAGCAGCTTAGAGGGGACAGGGGACTACGAGCAGTACTTC. The chain couples TRBV7-8 to TRBJ2-7; TRBD1 agrees at 10 bases. Trimming removed 1 base from V and 3 bases from J; junction bases left unmatched: 3. Germline V CDR1 and CDR2: SGHVS, FQNEAQ. The CDR3 length is 15 residues.

Here the CDR3 DNA reads TGCAGCGCCTTAGCGGGAGGGCCCGATGAGCAGTTCTTC. This translates into CSALAGGPDEQFF. The J gene is TRBJ2-1, the V gene TRBV29-1, with 11 bases lining up with TRBD2. Per the germline V gene, CDR1 is SQVTM and CDR2 is ANQGSEA. The length of the CDR3 is 13 residues. After removal of 7 bases from V and 8 bases from J, the junction contained 7 bases not matched to a gene.

The chain carries TRBV18 and TRBJ2-1, with a possible D match to TRBD2 (6 bases). Germline V gene data show CDR1 as KGHSH and CDR2 as LQKENI. The ends were cut back, 2 bases at V and 9 bases at J, with 8 bases in the middle. The CDR3 contains 12 residues. The CDR3 protein is CASSPYSGEQFF. DNA of the CDR3: TGTGCCAGCTCACCATATAGCGGTGAGCAGTTCTTC.

This clone was detected only once. The chain links TRBV11-3 to TRBJ2-3, with TRBD1 matching 8 bases. Germline CDR1 and CDR2: SGHNT and YENEEA. The CDR3 totals 14 residues. J was trimmed by 6 bases and V by 5 bases; bases with no gene match: 7. CDR3: CASSPETGADTQYF. The CDR3 DNA reads TGTGCCAGCAGCCCGGAGACAGGGGCGGATACGCAGTATTTT.

This sequence joins TRBV7-3 and TRBJ2-7; 12 bases map to TRBD1. Germline CDR1 SGHTA, CDR2 FQGTGA. There are 15 residues in the CDR3. V was pared by 5 bases and J by 4 bases, with 6 bases of the junction left unmatched. CDR3 nucleotides: TGTGCCAGCAGCGTAAGGGGACAGGGGGCTTACGAGCAGTACTTC. Residues: CASSVRGQGAYEQYF.